The next 4 T cell receptor beta chains were all read from a single sample in a study of technical replicates of blood from a handful of donors (dated by TCRdb to about 2017). The method behind the library was the immunoSEQ multiplex PCR assay. In its TCRdb copy, this immuneACCESS table keeps in-frame sequences only and misses some clones. Where compared with another copy, unresolved V genes explain less than half of these, and the others have no known cause. The sample table shows approximately 14,000 clones, and over 80% are seen once. Together, the top ten hold approximately 12% of the sample. The sample comprised PBMCs. The receptors derive from a human donor in good health.

The rearrangement uses TRBV6-5 and TRBJ2-7; 9 bases are shared with TRBD1. This CDR3 comprises 16 residues. J lost 5 bases, V lost 0 bases, and 8 bases had no gene match. Germline CDR1 MNHEY, CDR2 SVGAGI. In DNA, the CDR3 is TGTGCCAGCAGTTACTCGACCGGGACAGGGACTGACGAGCAGTACTTC. Protein sequence: CASSYSTGTGTDEQYF.

The chain employs TRBV30 and TRBJ2-7; tentative D call: TRBD1 (5 bases). The CDR3 covers 14 residues. Germline loops: CDR1 GTSNPN, CDR2 SVGIG (reference sequence). V was shortened by 2 bases and J by 4 bases, with 15 bases between the two germline ends. CDR3 sequence: CAWSRGTGSYEQYF. In DNA form, the CDR3 reads TGTGCCTGGAGTAGGGGTACAGGCTCTTACGAGCAGTACTTC.

The chain links TRBV29-1 to TRBJ2-3, with 7 bases fitting TRBD2. The CDR3 spans 13 residues. Germline V CDR1 and CDR2: SQVTM, ANQGSEA. V gave up 5 bases and J gave up 2 bases; unmatched junction bases: 4. CDR3 nucleotide sequence: TGCAGCGTTTCCCTAGCGGCCACAGATACGCAGTATTTT. Translated, it gives CSVSLAATDTQYF.

This rearrangement joins TRBV30 to TRBJ2-1; 11 positions agree with TRBD1. The CDR3 totals 16 residues. From germline, CDR1 is GTSNPN and CDR2 SVGIG (reference sequence). Trimming removed 0 bases from V and 6 bases from J; junction bases left unmatched: 7. The chain's CDR3 is CAWSVIGTGGSNEQFF. The CDR3 DNA reads TGTGCCTGGAGTGTAATTGGGACAGGGGGAAGCAATGAGCAGTTCTTC.